A selection of T cell receptor beta chains follows, all from one sample in a study of lung T cells in sarcoidosis with Löfgren's syndrome. A single record per CDR3 protein comes from TCRdb applying MiXCR to the reads. The sample includes 15,000 to 20,000 distinct CDR3 sequences, about a fifth seen only once; the top ten take around 4.3%. Sequencing input: CD4+ T cells from PBMCs. The receptors were sampled from a human donor with sarcoidosis (Löfgren's syndrome or another form), or a control subject (not recorded which). The CDR3 runs from the conserved cysteine through the conserved F or W. D genes are given only for firm matches. Clone size is stated in some rows and not others, as once, few, many or a class when expanded.

d_gene	v_gene	j_gene	abundance	CDR3aa	CDR3nt
NA	TRBV20-1	TRBJ1-4	NA	CSARDRRGGSYEKLSF	TGCAGTGCTAGAGATCGCCGGGGGGGATCCTATGAAAAACTGTCTTTT
NA	TRBV9	TRBJ2-3	many	CASSVVASSTDTQYF	TGTGCCAGCAGCGTAGTGGCGTCTAGCACAGATACGCAGTATTTT
TRBD2	TRBV6-6	TRBJ2-3	medium-sized	CASSYGAGGTDTQYF	TGTGCCAGCAGTTACGGAGCGGGGGGCACAGATACGCAGTATTTT
TRBD2	TRBV29-1	TRBJ2-2	NA	CSARLPGEGAGELFF	TGCAGCGCACGACTCCCGGGGGAGGGCGCCGGGGAGCTGTTTTTT
NA	TRBV6-2/TRBV6-3	TRBJ1-4	NA	CASSRRDTSTNERLFF	TGTGCTAGCAGCCGCCGGGACACTTCAACTAATGAAAGACTGTTTTTT
NA	TRBV6-1	TRBJ2-6	many	CASSKGLGGANVLTF	TGTGCCAGCAGCAAGGGGCTGGGTGGGGCCAACGTCCTGACTTTC
TRBD1	TRBV20-1	TRBJ1-1	many	CSARTRQGTEAFF	TGCAGTGCTAGAACCCGACAGGGCACTGAAGCTTTCTTT
NA	TRBV2	TRBJ2-1	NA	CASRERDYNERFF	TGTGCCAGCAGGGAAAGAGACTACAATGAGCGGTTCTTC
NA	TRBV2	TRBJ1-1	NA	CASSAVRDLRAEAFF	TGTGCCAGCAGTGCAGTCCGGGACTTAAGGGCTGAAGCTTTCTTT
TRBD1	TRBV19	TRBJ1-5	many	CASSIMGQGASHQPQHF	TGTGCCAGTAGTATCATGGGGCAGGGGGCCTCTCATCAGCCCCAGCATTTT
NA	TRBV27	TRBJ2-5	medium-sized	CASSSGAPARETQYF	TGTGCCAGCAGTTCCGGAGCCCCGGCACGCGAGACCCAGTACTTC
NA	TRBV28	TRBJ2-3	many	CASSQTVGPARPDTQYF	TGTGCCAGCAGCCAGACCGTGGGACCCGCACGACCAGATACGCAGTATTTT
TRBD2	TRBV11-1	TRBJ2-1	many	CASSSPGLAGVNEQFF	TGTGCCAGCAGCTCCCCAGGACTAGCGGGGGTAAATGAGCAGTTCTTC
TRBD2	TRBV2	TRBJ2-3	many	CASASGLTFTDTQYF	TGTGCCAGCGCTAGCGGACTCACCTTCACAGATACGCAGTATTTT
NA	TRBV14	TRBJ1-3	many	CASSQVLGNTIYF	TGTGCCAGCAGCCAAGTTCTGGGAAACACCATATATTTT
TRBD2	TRBV5-1	TRBJ2-3	many	CASSLGGGQTATDTQYF	TGCGCCAGCAGCTTGGGGGGAGGGCAGACTGCGACAGATACGCAGTATTTT
NA	TRBV7-2	TRBJ2-3	few	CASSLGGGAASTDTQYF	TGTGCCAGCAGCTTAGGAGGGGGGGCTGCTAGCACAGATACGCAGTATTTT
NA	TRBV28	TRBJ2-2	many	CASSLGRTGELFF	TGTGCCAGCAGTCTAGGGAGAACCGGGGAGCTGTTTTTT
TRBD1	TRBV6-1	TRBJ2-3	medium-sized	CASSGGQGRTDTQYF	TGTGCCAGCAGCGGAGGACAGGGACGAACAGATACGCAGTATTTT
NA	TRBV5-1	TRBJ2-7	many	CASSLDPSYEQYF	TGCGCCAGCAGCTTGGATCCATCCTACGAGCAGTACTTC
TRBD1	TRBV7-9	TRBJ1-1	many	CASSFEGANTEAFF	TGTGCCAGCAGCTTTGAGGGGGCGAACACTGAAGCTTTCTTT
NA	TRBV5-4	TRBJ2-5	many	CASSPGPGVQETQYF	TGTGCCAGCAGCCCCGGACCAGGGGTCCAAGAGACCCAGTACTTC
NA	TRBV6-6	TRBJ2-1	medium-sized	CASSYFSGSYNEQFF	TGTGCCAGCAGTTACTTCAGCGGGTCCTACAATGAGCAGTTCTTC
NA	TRBV2	TRBJ2-1	many	CASGSPGLPYNEQFF	TGTGCCAGCGGGAGCCCGGGACTCCCCTACAATGAGCAGTTCTTC
NA	TRBV12-3/TRBV12-4	TRBJ2-3	many	CASRRGPDTQYF	TGTGCCAGCAGAAGGGGCCCCGATACGCAGTATTTT
NA	TRBV19	TRBJ2-1	many	CASSTQGGAVLNEQFF	TGTGCCAGTAGTACCCAGGGAGGAGCGGTACTCAATGAGCAGTTCTTC
TRBD2	TRBV20-1	TRBJ2-1	once	CSARGTSAYNEQSF	TGCAGTGCTAGAGGGACTAGCGCCTACAACGAGCAGTCCTTC
TRBD2	TRBV19	TRBJ2-1	NA	CASTPVAGGRYNGQFF	TGTGCCAGTACCCCGGTAGCGGGGGGGCGGTACAATGGGCAGTTCTTC
NA	TRBV5-8	TRBJ1-5	many	CASSLEGGVGQPQHF	TGTGCCAGCAGCTTAGAGGGGGGCGTAGGTCAGCCCCAGCATTTT
NA	TRBV28	TRBJ2-3	many	CASSSRPDTQYF	TGTGCCAGCAGTTCACGTCCGGATACGCAGTATTTT
TRBD1	TRBV24-1	TRBJ2-1	NA	CATSGLERTGGKGEQLF	TGCGCCACCAGCGGCTTAGAGAGGACAGGGGGTAAGGGTGAGCAGCTCTTC
TRBD2	TRBV7-9	TRBJ2-3	many	CASSPWTSGGGTDTQYF	TGTGCCAGCAGCCCCTGGACTAGCGGGGGGGGCACAGATACGCAGTATTTT
NA	TRBV5-8	TRBJ2-7	many	CASSLIGLRYEQYF	TGTGCCAGCAGCTTGATCGGGTTACGCTACGAGCAGTACTTC
TRBD2	TRBV5-1	TRBJ2-1	NA	CASSLGSSGDHEQFF	TGCGCCAGCAGTCTCGGGTCTAGCGGGGACCATGAGCAGTTCTTC
TRBD1	TRBV4-2	TRBJ2-2	many	CASSQDDGQGALGELFF	TGTGCCAGCAGCCAAGATGACGGACAGGGGGCTCTCGGGGAGCTGTTTTTT
NA	TRBV18	TRBJ1-4	many	CASSPDQQREKLFF	TGTGCCAGCTCACCGGATCAGCAACGTGAAAAACTGTTTTTT
NA	TRBV5-1	TRBJ2-3	many	CASSLAQAGAIRAYTDTQYF	TGCGCCAGCAGCTTGGCCCAGGCGGGGGCCATACGGGCCTACACAGATACGCAGTATTTT
NA	TRBV28	TRBJ1-4	many	CASRSGEKLFF	TGTGCCAGCAGGTCGGGCGAAAAACTGTTTTTT
NA	TRBV28	TRBJ2-1	many	CASSLPMGGAYNEQFF	TGTGCCAGCAGCCTGCCCATGGGGGGCGCCTACAATGAGCAGTTCTTC
NA	TRBV7-9	TRBJ1-6	many	CASSLEGGTPLHF	TGTGCCAGCAGCTTAGAAGGTGGCACACCCCTCCACTTT
NA	TRBV9	TRBJ1-1	few	CASSVSGGEGAEAFF	TGTGCCAGCAGCGTTAGCGGGGGCGAGGGGGCTGAAGCTTTCTTT
NA	TRBV12-3/TRBV12-4	TRBJ2-2	many	CASSSSPKVDTGELFF	TGTGCCAGCAGTTCATCCCCTAAGGTCGACACCGGGGAGCTGTTTTTT
TRBD2	TRBV20-1	TRBJ2-7	many	CSATRTSGTYEQYF	TGCAGTGCCACAAGGACTAGCGGAACCTACGAGCAGTACTTC
NA	TRBV4-1	TRBJ2-1	many	CASSQDRSSYNEQFF	TGCGCCAGCAGCCAAGACAGAAGCTCCTACAATGAGCAGTTCTTC
NA	TRBV12-3/TRBV12-4	TRBJ1-5	many	CASSGVSSAQPQHF	TGTGCCAGCAGTGGCGTCAGTTCGGCTCAGCCCCAGCATTTT
NA	TRBV10-2	TRBJ1-5	many	CASSEETVGQPQHF	TGCGCCAGCAGTGAAGAGACAGTTGGTCAGCCCCAGCATTTT